What follows are 31 T cell receptor beta chains derived from one specimen sequenced in a study of response to subunit inactivated influenza vaccine (dated by TCRdb to between 2017 and 2018). To prepare the library, RT-PCR was applied. Sequenced using an Illumina HiSeq 2500. TCRdb trimmed the raw reads at Q25, called clones with MiXCR and kept productive beta chains. A single entry per CDR3 protein holds the most common genes and DNA from its merged rows. This sample is represented by roughly 620,000 distinct CDR3 sequences; 11% of them were singletons. The ten top clones hold approximately 10% of the sample. Separately, the same data were catalogued under a study of T cells expressing NK-cell markers. The second paper states: TCR beta cDNA libraries were made by 5'RACE template switching that added a universal primer site and unique molecular identifiers.

Material: PBMCs from blood, obtained on the day of vaccination. The receptors derive from a man aged 50 to 59 who received an inactivated influenza vaccine. Donor details come from another sample of the same person, matched by shared clones.

This clonotype has just a few counts. The junction departs from the called germline gene at one end, perhaps through a read error. The V and J genes are TRBV20-1 and TRBJ2-6; no reliable D call. CDR3 size: 15 residues. Germline V CDR1 and CDR2: DFQATT, SNEGSKA (reference sequence). The CDR3 spells CSAGDGLSGANVLTF. The CDR3 DNA sequence: TGCAGTGCTGGAGACGGCCTCTCTGGGGCCAACGTCCTGACTTTC.

This clonotype has a handful of counts. The chain combines TRBV4-2 with TRBJ2-2; the match to TRBD2 covers 7 bases. The junction had 4 bases not matched to a gene; V was cut back by 2 bases and J by 1 base. The CDR3 is 16 residues long. Germline assignment: CDR1 LGHNA and CDR2 YNFKEQ. The CDR3 sequence is CASSQIQRGNTGELFF. The CDR3 bases are TGTGCCAGCAGCCAAATCCAGCGGGGGAACACCGGGGAGCTGTTTTTT.

This clonotype has at least ten counts. This chain connects TRBV7-8 to TRBJ2-5; D is perhaps TRBD1 or TRBD2 (5 bases each). CDR3 length: 13 residues. From germline, CDR1 is SGHVS and CDR2 FQNEAQ. Trimming removed 6 bases at V and 3 bases at J, with 11 bases between. The CDR3 is CASSGGPEETQYF. CDR3 in DNA: TGTGCCAGCAGTGGGGGACCAGAAGAGACCCAGTACTTC.

This clonotype was counted ten times or more. The rearrangement uses TRBV30 and TRBJ2-7, with D possibly being TRBD1 (6 bases). This CDR3 is built from 12 residues. Between the trimmed V and J ends, which lost 2 bases and 3 bases, there was a span of 8 bases. Germline V gives CDR1 GTSNPN, CDR2 SVGIG (reference sequence). The CDR3 loop is CAWSPQGYEQYF. The DNA for the CDR3 is TGTGCCTGGAGTCCACAGGGCTACGAGCAGTACTTC.

The sample holds a few counts of this clonotype. The chain is built from TRBV11-2 and TRBJ2-5, with TRBD2 as a possible D gene (6 bases). The ends were cut back, 11 bases at V and 2 bases at J, with 15 bases in the middle. Per germline, CDR1 SGHAT and CDR2 FQNNGV. The CDR3 totals 13 residues. The CDR3 is CAGKNGTQETQYF. In DNA, the CDR3 is TGTGCCGGCAAAAACGGGACTCAAGAGACCCAGTACTTC.

DNA for the CDR3: TGTGCCAGCAGCCTGCGGCGGGGGACGGAACAGCCCCAGCATTTT. Its protein is CASSLRRGTEQPQHF. The rearrangement links TRBV7-2 to TRBJ1-5; tentatively, D is TRBD1 (5 bases). Germline CDR1 SGHTA, CDR2 FQGNSA. Trimming shortened V by 5 bases and J by 7 bases, and 18 bases separated the two germline ends. The CDR3 consists of 15 residues.

This clonotype appeared a few times. The chain links TRBV5-1 to TRBJ2-3; no definite D call. V was trimmed by 4 bases and J by 0 bases, leaving 6 bases between them. The germline V gene has CDR1 SGHRS and CDR2 YFSETQ. This CDR3 has 13 amino acids. The CDR3 bases are TGCGCCAGCAGCGCCTTTAGCACAGATACGCAGTATTTT. This codes for CASSAFSTDTQYF.

The genes are TRBV15 and TRBJ2-3; 9 bases map to TRBD1. V shed 3 bases, J shed 0 bases, and the junction held 13 bases outside the gene matches. The CDR3 runs to 19 residues. Germline CDR1 and CDR2: LNHNV and YYDKDF (reference sequence). The CDR3 region is CATSSLGSAGQGSTDTQYF. DNA of the CDR3: TGTGCCACCAGCAGCCTAGGGTCAGCGGGACAGGGCAGCACAGATACGCAGTATTTT.

This clonotype was counted a few times. DNA for the CDR3: TGCAGTGCTAGAGTCGTCGCCCAAGAGACCCAGTACTTC. This encodes CSARVVAQETQYF. V usage is TRBV20-1 and J usage is TRBJ2-5; D is uncertain. Germline loops: CDR1 DFQATT, CDR2 SNEGSKA (reference sequence). The V and J ends lost 1 base and 1 base respectively, with 7 bases between them. The CDR3 extends over 13 amino acids.

This clonotype has a handful of counts. The J gene is TRBJ2-1, the V gene TRBV27, with TRBD2 matching 7 bases. V shed 4 bases and J 0 bases; nucleotides not matched to a gene: 3. The CDR3 runs to 15 residues. The germline V gene has CDR1 MNHEY and CDR2 SMNVEV (reference sequence). The CDR3 spells CASSWGGFSYNEQFF. The CDR3 nucleotides are TGTGCCAGCAGTTGGGGGGGGTTCTCCTACAATGAGCAGTTCTTC.

Ten or more counts support this clonotype. The chain links TRBV14 to TRBJ2-7; D call uncertain. The CDR3 is 12 residues long. Germline lookup yields CDR1 SGHDN and CDR2 FVKESK. Trimming removed 4 bases at V and 7 bases at J, with 11 bases between. The CDR3 sequence: CASSRASLEQYF. CDR3 nucleotides: TGTGCCAGCAGCCGAGCCTCCCTGGAGCAGTACTTC.

This clonotype was counted many times. The chain uses TRBV7-2 and TRBJ2-1; D is uncertain. V was clipped by 5 bases and J by 0 bases, with 14 bases between them. Germline assignment: CDR1 SGHTA and CDR2 FQGNSA. The CDR3 sequence is 16 residues long. The CDR3 sequence: CASSPSGSGSYNEQFF. CDR3 sequence (DNA): TGTGCCAGCAGCCCCTCAGGAAGTGGCTCCTACAATGAGCAGTTCTTC.

This chain uses TRBV6-5 with TRBJ2-7, with a possible D match to TRBD1 (6 bases). Germline V gene data show CDR1 as MNHEY and CDR2 as SVGAGI. The CDR3 length is 15 residues. Between the trimmed V and J ends, which lost 0 bases and 0 bases, there was a span of 9 bases. CDR3 residues: CASSYSGDNSYEQYF. The CDR3 coding sequence is TGTGCCAGCAGTTACTCGGGGGACAACTCCTACGAGCAGTACTTC.

This clonotype has just a few counts. The V gene is TRBV7-9, the J gene TRBJ2-7, with TRBD1 matching over 7 bases. The CDR3 is 16 amino acids. V was clipped by 5 bases and J by 0 bases; unmatched bases: 10. Germline CDR1 reads SEHNR; CDR2 reads FQNEAQ (reference sequence). Here the CDR3 reads CASSITHRGPSYEQYF. The CDR3 nucleotides are TGTGCCAGCAGCATTACCCACAGGGGCCCCTCCTACGAGCAGTACTTC.

Turning to this clonotype: Germline is not matched at one junction end, which may reflect a read error. V is TRBV5-1 and J is TRBJ2-5, with D possibly matching TRBD1 (7 bases). The CDR3 has 11 residues. Looked up from germline, CDR1 is SGHRS and CDR2 is YFSETQ. The CDR3 spells CASSGGTEVLF. CDR3 coding DNA: TGCGCCAGCAGTGGAGGGACAGAGGTCCTCTTC.

The CDR3, as DNA: TGTGCCAGCAGCTTACCAACTTTAGCGGGAGGGGGCGAGCAGTACTTC. The encoded protein is CASSLPTLAGGGEQYF. The V call is TRBV7-6, the J call TRBJ2-7, with 11 bases identical to TRBD2. The V gene end was trimmed by 2 bases and the J gene end by 6 bases; junction bases not matched to a gene: 9. Per germline, CDR1 SGHVS and CDR2 FNYEAQ. The length of the CDR3 is 16 residues. The full variable domain, in which reference TRBV7-6 and TRBJ2-7 provide the parts outside the CDR3, is GAGVSQSPRYKVTKRGQDVALRCDPISGHVSLYWYRQALGQGPEFLTYFNYEAQQDKSGLPNDRFSAERPEGSISTLTIQRTEQRDSAMYRCASSLPTLAGGGEQYFGPGTRLTVT.

The CDR3 sequence: CASRHTAQSNQPQHF. CDR3 in DNA: TGTGCCAGCAGACATACAGCCCAGTCCAATCAGCCCCAGCATTTT. This rearrangement joins TRBV7-2 to TRBJ1-5; D not resolved. Germline CDR1 SGHTA, CDR2 FQGNSA. V lost 6 bases to trimming and J lost 3 bases, with 15 bases between them. The length of the CDR3 is 15 residues.

This chain connects TRBV20-1 to TRBJ1-4; 9 bases align to TRBD1. V lost 6 bases, J lost 11 bases, and 16 bases stayed unmatched. The V gene's germline CDR1 is DFQATT and CDR2 SNEGSKA (reference sequence). The CDR3 spans 15 residues. In DNA, the CDR3 is TGCAGTGCCAACAATAGAGGGTCCGGGACAGGGAAACTGTTTTTT. Protein product: CSANNRGSGTGKLFF.

This clonotype was seen a few times. The gene calls are TRBV12-3 or TRBV12-4 and TRBJ2-2; D is possibly TRBD1 (5 bases). The CDR3 is made up of 15 amino acids. With 3 bases removed from V and 1 base from J, the gap between germline ends came to 9 bases. The CDR3 sequence is CASSFARVNTGELFF. In nucleotides, the CDR3 is TGTGCCAGCAGTTTTGCCAGGGTGAACACCGGGGAGCTGTTTTTT.

This clonotype was seen ten or more times. The CDR3 spells CASKWTGNTEAFF. For the CDR3, the DNA is TGCGCCAGCAAATGGACAGGGAACACTGAAGCTTTCTTT. The chain carries TRBV10-2 and TRBJ1-1, with 7 bases lining up with TRBD1. Trimming cost V 7 bases and J 1 base; bases outside gene matches: 3. The CDR3 has 13 amino acids. Germline values: CDR1 WSHSY, CDR2 SAAADI.

This clonotype was seen only a few times. This chain uses TRBV12-3 or TRBV12-4 with TRBJ1-6; TRBD1 might be the D (5 bases). V lost 3 bases, J lost 7 bases, and 10 bases lay in between. The CDR3 loop spans 14 amino acids. The CDR3 region has the DNA TGTGCCAGCAGTTTCGACAGAAAGAATTCACCCCTCCACTTT. It yields the protein CASSFDRKNSPLHF.

In this sample, this clonotype turned up a few times. The rearrangement uses TRBV7-2 and TRBJ2-2; TRBD2 matches 7 bases. The germline CDR1 and CDR2 sequences are SGHTA and FQGNSA. This CDR3 has 15 amino acids. J lost 4 bases, V lost 8 bases, and 10 bases had no gene match. Here the CDR3 DNA reads TGTGCCAGCCAACAAACTAGCGTGGGCACCGGGGAGCTGTTTTTT. Its protein product is CASQQTSVGTGELFF.

This clonotype was seen at least ten times. The chain joins TRBV27 to TRBJ2-1; D call uncertain. Trimming removed 3 bases from V and 6 bases from J, with 6 bases in between. Per germline, CDR1 MNHEY and CDR2 SMNVEV (reference sequence). The CDR3 length is 12 residues. CDR3 protein: CASSFPGNEQFF. In DNA form, the CDR3 reads TGTGCCAGCAGTTTTCCTGGCAATGAGCAGTTCTTC.

A few counts support this clonotype. The rearrangement links TRBV12-3 or TRBV12-4 to TRBJ1-2; D might be TRBD1 (6 bases). Trimming took 8 bases from V and 7 from J, leaving 14 bases between them. There are 12 residues in the CDR3. CDR3 sequence (DNA): TGTGCCAGCTTCTATGCAGGGGTTGGCTACACCTTC. It translates to CASFYAGVGYTF.

This clonotype was counted many times. V usage is TRBV5-1 and J usage is TRBJ2-1; D is uncertain. The CDR3 is made up of 12 amino acids. Germline assignment: CDR1 SGHRS and CDR2 YFSETQ. Trimming removed 7 bases from V and 4 bases from J, with 9 bases in between. Here the CDR3 reads CASQSNYNEQFF. DNA of the CDR3: TGCGCCAGCCAATCGAATTACAATGAGCAGTTCTTC.

This rearrangement joins TRBV5-1 to TRBJ2-5; D is unresolved. The CDR3 loop spans 14 amino acids. Germline values: CDR1 SGHRS, CDR2 YFSETQ. V was trimmed by 0 bases and J by 2 bases, leaving 8 bases between them. This CDR3 is CASSLAHGQETQYF. The CDR3 DNA reads TGCGCCAGCAGCTTGGCCCACGGGCAAGAGACCCAGTACTTC.

This clonotype turned up a few times. The rearrangement uses TRBV6-2 or TRBV6-3 and TRBJ2-2; TRBD1 agrees at 9 bases. Germline loops: CDR1 MNHEY, CDR2 SVGEGT. The CDR3 is made up of 16 amino acids. V shed 8 bases, J shed 6 bases, and the junction held 13 bases outside the gene matches. The CDR3 DNA sequence: TGTGCCAGCGAGGACCCCGGGACAGGGATGTCCGGGGAGCTGTTTTTT. Its protein product is CASEDPGTGMSGELFF.

This clonotype was counted only a few times. This rearrangement joins TRBV5-5 to TRBJ1-2; D call uncertain. Trimming took off 2 bases at V and 4 bases at J, with 9 bases between the two ends. The germline gives CDR1 SGHKS, CDR2 YYEKEE (reference sequence). The CDR3 length is 13 residues. As DNA, the CDR3 is TGTGCCAGCAGCTTAGCCTCCTTCTATGGCTACACCTTC. Translating it yields CASSLASFYGYTF.

This clonotype was observed a handful of times. The rearrangement joins TRBV11-2 to TRBJ1-1; maybe TRBD1 (5 bases). The length of the CDR3 is 16 residues. The V and J ends lost 0 bases and 6 bases respectively, with 17 bases between them. The germline gives CDR1 SGHAT, CDR2 FQNNGV. The chain's CDR3 is CASSLDRGSSRSEAFF. In nucleotides, the CDR3 is TGTGCCAGCAGCTTAGATCGGGGCAGCTCCCGGTCTGAAGCTTTCTTT. Full variable domain (outside the CDR3, taken from reference TRBV11-2 and TRBJ1-1): EAGVAQSPRYKIIEKRQSVAFWCNPISGHATLYWYQQILGQGPKLLIQFQNNGVVDDSQLPKDRFSAERLKGVDSTLKIQPAKLEDSAVYLCASSLDRGSSRSEAFFGQGTRLTVV.

This clonotype was seen only a few times. An end of the junction does not agree with germline; a read error may underlie this. The rearrangement links TRBV7-7 to TRBJ2-7, with D perhaps matching TRBD1 (5 bases). This CDR3 comprises 18 residues. Germline V lookup: CDR1 SSHAT, CDR2 FNYEAQ (reference sequence). The DNA of the CDR3 is TGTGCTAGCAGCTTCTGTCAGGGTCGCTACCGGAGCTCCTACGAGCAGTACTTC. Translation gives CASSFCQGRYRSSYEQYF.

This clonotype was observed many times. V is TRBV4-1 and J is TRBJ2-7; no firm D call. V gave up 1 base and J gave up 7 bases, with 5 bases separating them. The CDR3 contains 11 residues. From germline, CDR1 is MGHRA and CDR2 YSYEKL. The CDR3 here is CASSQASEQYF. As DNA, the CDR3 is TGCGCCAGCAGCCAAGCATCGGAGCAGTACTTC.